These 13 T cell receptor beta chains were sequenced from one sample in a study of blood T cell repertoires in COVID-19. The assay was immunoSEQ multiplex PCR, and TCRdb's table has in-frame clones only and misses some. The table lists roughly 83,000 clones, around 86% of them singletons. Sequenced input: peripheral blood. Source of these receptors: a man older than 75 with active or convalescent COVID-19.

The gene calls are TRBV5-4 and TRBJ1-2; D possibly corresponds to TRBD1 (6 bases). The germline CDR1 and CDR2 sequences are SGHNT and YYREEE (reference sequence). The CDR3 extends over 13 amino acids. V shed 1 base and J shed 8 bases, with 12 bases lying between them. CDR3 amino acids: CASSLPGGLGYTF. The CDR3 DNA sequence: TGTGCCAGCAGCTTGCCGGGGGGCCTAGGCTACACCTTC.

The chain joins TRBV2 to TRBJ1-4; 7 bases agree with TRBD1. Germline CDR1 is SNHLY and CDR2 is FYNNEI. The CDR3 extends over 14 amino acids. V lost 6 bases and J lost 7; bases outside the gene matches: 8. The CDR3: CASRTRDSVEKLFF. DNA of the CDR3: TGTGCCAGCAGAACCCGGGACAGTGTTGAAAAACTGTTTTTT.

This chain links TRBV19 with TRBJ1-2, with no clear D. This CDR3 contains 15 residues. Trimming removed 7 bases at V and 7 bases at J, with 22 bases between. In germline, CDR1 is LNHDA, CDR2 SQIVND (reference sequence). CDR3 sequence (DNA): TGTGCCAGTAATCCACGGAGGGAGCCTCCGGGTGGCTACACCTTC. Translation gives CASNPRREPPGGYTF.

V is TRBV5-1 and J is TRBJ1-1; no clear D. V gave up 0 bases and J gave up 7 bases, with 13 bases separating them. Germline V lookup: CDR1 SGHRS, CDR2 YFSETQ. The CDR3 contains 14 residues. The CDR3 sequence is CASSLAVTPIEAFF. CDR3 nucleotides: TGCGCCAGCAGCTTGGCCGTGACACCGATTGAAGCTTTCTTT.

The rearrangement joins TRBV7-3 to TRBJ2-1; 12 bases map to TRBD2. Germline V gene data show CDR1 as SGHTA and CDR2 as FQGTGA. V was pared by 4 bases and J by 5 bases, with 6 bases of the junction left unmatched. This CDR3 is built from 16 residues. The CDR3 spells CASSWALAGGDNEQFF. CDR3 nucleotide sequence: TGTGCCAGCAGCTGGGCCCTAGCGGGAGGGGACAATGAGCAGTTCTTC.

This clone was counted once. CDR3 in amino acids: CASSPEAFGYTF. Here the CDR3 DNA reads TGCGCCAGCAGCCCGGAAGCGTTTGGCTACACCTTC. The J gene is TRBJ1-2, the V gene TRBV5-1; D not resolved. Per germline, CDR1 SGHRS and CDR2 YFSETQ. This CDR3 region has 12 residues. V lost 4 bases and J lost 7, with 11 bases in between.

Only one count was recorded for this clone. The rearrangement links TRBV18 to TRBJ1-2, with D perhaps TRBD1 (5 bases). Trimming pared 3 bases from V and 6 bases from J, leaving 14 bases between. CDR3 length: 14 amino acids. Germline CDR1 KGHSH, CDR2 LQKENI. The CDR3: CASSPSGIVDGYTF. CDR3 DNA: TGTGCCAGCTCACCGTCAGGGATAGTAGATGGCTACACCTTC.

J is TRBJ1-1 and V is TRBV19; possibly TRBD1 for D (5 bases). The V and J ends lost 5 bases and 5 bases respectively, with 15 bases between them. Germline V gene data show CDR1 as LNHDA and CDR2 as SQIVND (reference sequence). The CDR3 spans 14 residues. CDR3 region: CASSARQGGTEAFF. CDR3 bases: TGTGCCAGTAGTGCTCGTCAGGGAGGTACTGAAGCTTTCTTT. The variable domain in full, with the rest retrieved from reference TRBV19 and TRBJ1-1, is DGGITQSPKYLFRKEGQNVTLSCEQNLNHDAMYWYRQDPGQGLRLIYYSQIVNDFQKGDIAEGYSVSREKKESFPLTVTSAQKNPTAFYLCASSARQGGTEAFFGQGTRLTVV.

The sample holds a few counts of this clone. CDR3 loop: CASSFRQGGGYTF. Written as DNA, the CDR3 is TGTGCCAGCAGTTTCCGGCAGGGCGGTGGCTACACCTTC. This chain connects TRBV27 to TRBJ1-2; tentative D call: TRBD1 (5 bases). CDR1 is MNHEY, CDR2 SMNVEV, per germline (reference sequence). V was cut by 3 bases and J by 7 bases, with 12 bases left in between. There are 13 residues in the CDR3.

A remark on this clone: One end of the junction varies from germline; a read error may be responsible. The chain uses TRBV5-1 and TRBJ2-5; 12 positions match TRBD2. This CDR3 region has 14 residues. Germline V lookup: CDR1 SGHRS, CDR2 YFSETQ. The CDR3 is CASSPQTSGGGYDF. Written as DNA, the CDR3 is TGCGCCAGCAGCCCCCAGACTAGCGGGGGAGGGTATGACTTC. Drawing the rest from reference TRBV5-1 and TRBJ2-5, the complete variable domain is KAGVTQTPRYLIKTRGQQVTLSCSPISGHRSVSWYQQTPGQGLQFLFEYFSETQRNKGNFPGRFSGRQFSNSRSEMNVSTLELGDSALYLCASSPQTSGGGYDFGPGTRLLVL.

This chain uses TRBV11-3 with TRBJ1-1; TRBD1 aligns across 7 bases. J was trimmed by 4 bases and V by 7 bases; bases with no gene match: 6. The V gene's germline CDR1 is SGHNT and CDR2 YENEEA. The CDR3 loop spans 13 amino acids. The CDR3 DNA reads TGTGCCAGCAAGGGGGCGGTGAGCACTGAAGCTTTCTTT. This gives the protein CASKGAVSTEAFF.

The CDR3 reads CASSGARDTPYEQYV. The CDR3 coding sequence is TGTGCCAGCAGCGGAGCCAGGGACACCCCCTACGAGCAGTACGTC. The gene calls are TRBV21-1 and TRBJ2-7; the DNA was not used to check the table's D call, TRBD1. TRBV21-1 is termed a pseudogene. The CDR3 extends over 15 amino acids.

The chain combines TRBV2 with TRBJ1-1; D may be TRBD1 (5 bases). CDR1 and CDR2 from the germline V gene are SNHLY and FYNNEI. V lost 5 bases and J 2 bases, leaving 9 bases between the germline ends. The CDR3 contains 13 residues. The CDR3 is CASSNGGNTEAFF. The CDR3 nucleotides are TGTGCCAGCAGTAACGGGGGAAACACTGAAGCTTTCTTT.